A single sample gave rise to the 16 T cell receptor beta chains below, sequenced in a study of blood T cell repertoires in COVID-19. Here immunoSEQ multiplex PCR was the method, and the copy in TCRdb shows in-frame clones only, minus some. The data contain 180,000 or so clones, more than 70% of them seen just once; the ten biggest clones take up about 6%. Material for sequencing was PBMCs or T cells enriched from blood (not recorded which). These receptors were collected from a middle-aged man with acute COVID-19.

The chain has TRBV7-3 and TRBJ2-5, with D possibly matching TRBD2 (5 bases). CDR3 size: 13 residues. The V end lost 0 bases, the J end lost 5 bases, and 7 bases lay between the germline ends. CDR1 and CDR2 from the germline V gene are SGHTA and FQGTGA. This CDR3 is CASSLTGVETQYF. The CDR3 DNA follows: TGTGCCAGCAGCTTAACCGGGGTTGAGACCCAGTACTTC.

With regard to this clone: At one end, the junction sequence differs from germline, possibly due to a read error. CDR3 region: CASSQLGQGASEQFF. The CDR3 bases are TGTGCTAGCAGCCAGCTGGGACAGGGGGCTAGTGAGCAGTTCTTC. This rearrangement joins TRBV7-7 to TRBJ2-1, with TRBD1 matching 12 bases. The CDR3 spans 15 residues. Germline CDR1 is SSHAT and CDR2 is FNYEAQ (reference sequence).

The genes are TRBV29-1 and TRBJ1-2; 7 bases align to TRBD1. V shed 6 bases and J 6 bases; nucleotides not matched to a gene: 4. In germline, CDR1 is SQVTM, CDR2 ANQGSEA. This CDR3 has 11 residues. This CDR3 reads CSVGTDDGYTF. Here the CDR3 DNA reads TGCAGCGTCGGGACAGACGATGGCTACACCTTC.

This chain links TRBV19 with TRBJ2-7; 11 bases match TRBD1. The ends lost 8 bases at V and 4 bases at J; junction bases unmatched: 4. The CDR3 is 13 residues long. Germline lookup yields CDR1 LNHDA and CDR2 SQIVND (reference sequence). As DNA, the CDR3 is TGTGCCAGTGCCGGGACAGGGGGGTACGAGCAGTACTTC. Translating it yields CASAGTGGYEQYF.

This chain joins TRBV12-5 and TRBJ1-1, with TRBD1 as a possible D gene (5 bases). Germline V gives CDR1 LGHNT, CDR2 FRNRAP. CDR3 length: 14 amino acids. V lost 4 bases and J lost 5, with 14 bases in between. The CDR3 sequence: CASGSDLGDTEAFF. The CDR3 DNA follows: TGTGCTAGTGGTTCCGATTTAGGGGATACTGAAGCTTTCTTT.

This chain joins TRBV7-9 and TRBJ2-7; D is possibly TRBD2 (6 bases). The CDR3 spans 15 residues. From germline, CDR1 is SEHNR and CDR2 FQNEAQ (reference sequence). Deletions cut 0 bases from V and 0 bases from J, with 9 bases between. The CDR3 loop reads CASSLAGGSSYEQYF. Here the CDR3 DNA reads TGTGCCAGCAGCTTAGCGGGAGGCAGCTCCTACGAGCAGTACTTC.

The V and J genes are TRBV2 and TRBJ1-5, with 10 bases identical to TRBD1. CDR3 length: 14 amino acids. With 6 bases clipped from V and 5 bases from J, the junction kept 4 bases outside the gene matches. Germline values: CDR1 SNHLY, CDR2 FYNNEI. The CDR3 sequence is CASSKGTGDQPQHF. CDR3 in DNA: TGTGCCAGCAGCAAGGGGACAGGGGATCAGCCCCAGCATTTT.

The chain employs TRBV9 and TRBJ2-1, with TRBD2 matching over 7 bases. Unmatched junction bases numbered 1, after V lost 7 bases and J lost 6 bases. Germline values: CDR1 SGDLS, CDR2 YYNGEE. This CDR3 has 11 residues. The CDR3, as DNA: TGTGCCAGCGGGGAGGGCAATGAGCAGTTCTTC. Protein product: CASGEGNEQFF. The variable domain in full, completed from reference TRBV9 and TRBJ2-1, reads DSGVTQTPKHLITATGQRVTLRCSPRSGDLSVYWYQQSLDQGLQFLIQYYNGEERAKGNILERFSAQQFPDLHSELNLSSLELGDSALYFCASGEGNEQFFGPGTRLTVL.

This clone occurred once. This rearrangement joins TRBV6-6 to TRBJ1-5; a weak D match, TRBD1 (5 bases). CDR3 length: 16 amino acids. Germline loops: CDR1 MNHNY, CDR2 SVGAGI (reference sequence). The V end was cut by 2 bases, the J end by 7 bases, with 18 bases between. DNA for the CDR3: TGTGCCAGCAGTTACCCGGGGGGAGCCCTTGGACAGCCCCAGCATTTT. Encoded protein: CASSYPGGALGQPQHF.

The V gene is TRBV12-3 or TRBV12-4, the J gene TRBJ1-5; 9 nucleotides align to TRBD1. With 6 bases clipped from V and 7 bases from J, the junction kept 4 bases outside the gene matches. CDR3 size: 13 residues. The CDR3 DNA reads TGTGCCAGCAGCCTCACAGGGGGCCAGCCCCAGCATTTT. As protein: CASSLTGGQPQHF.

The rearrangement uses TRBV3-1 (or the pseudogene TRBV3-2) and TRBJ1-5; TRBD1 matches 7 bases. V dropped 4 bases and J dropped 7; count of bases not matched to a gene: 4. CDR1 and CDR2 (germline): LGHDT, YNNKEL (reference sequence). The CDR3 length is 13 residues. The CDR3 DNA sequence: TGTGCCAGCAGCCGAGACAGGGTGCAGCCCCAGCATTTT. Its translation is CASSRDRVQPQHF.

This chain links TRBV4-3 with TRBJ1-6; TRBD1 is a possible D gene (5 bases). The CDR3 extends over 15 amino acids. Germline-derived CDR1 and CDR2 are LGHNA and YSLEER. V lost 0 bases to trimming and J lost 4 bases, with 7 bases between them. CDR3 protein: CASSQDRGYNSPLHF. In nucleotides, the CDR3 is TGCGCCAGCAGCCAAGATAGGGGTTATAATTCACCCCTCCACTTT.

V is TRBV5-1 and J is TRBJ2-1; 11 nucleotides align to TRBD2. V was clipped by 5 bases and J by 5 bases; unmatched bases: 9. The germline V gene encodes CDR1 SGHRS and CDR2 YFSETQ. CDR3 length equals 16 residues. The CDR3 sequence is CASSSFSGRANNEQFF. The CDR3 coding sequence is TGCGCCAGCAGTTCCTTTAGCGGGAGGGCTAACAATGAGCAGTTCTTC.

The rearrangement uses TRBV18 and TRBJ2-1; D is perhaps TRBD2 (5 bases). The CDR3 loop spans 16 amino acids. CDR1 and CDR2 (germline): KGHSH, LQKENI. V gave up 2 bases and J gave up 4 bases, with 15 bases separating them. CDR3 amino acids: CASSPFPDWEYNEQFF. The CDR3 DNA reads TGTGCCAGCTCACCATTTCCGGACTGGGAATACAATGAGCAGTTCTTC.

The rearrangement joins TRBV4-2 to TRBJ1-3; D is undetermined. The CDR3 loop spans 14 amino acids. The V gene's germline CDR1 is LGHNA and CDR2 YNFKEQ. V lost 3 bases and J 0 bases, leaving 6 bases between the germline ends. The CDR3 spells CASSQTDSGNTIYF. The CDR3 bases are TGTGCCAGCAGCCAGACTGACTCTGGAAACACCATATATTTT.

The chain couples TRBV18 to TRBJ1-1, with D perhaps matching TRBD1 (5 bases). The V end lost 3 bases, the J end lost 7 bases, and 15 bases lay between the germline ends. The CDR3 consists of 14 residues. Per the germline V gene, CDR1 is KGHSH and CDR2 is LQKENI. This CDR3 reads CASSPGQGTVEAFF. The CDR3 DNA is TGTGCCAGCTCACCTGGGCAGGGAACGGTTGAAGCTTTCTTT.